This T cell receptor (beta chain) was found in a study of chemoradiotherapy in HPV16-positive cancers. This table comes from immunoSEQ multiplex PCR, and its TCRdb copy is limited to in-frame clones, with some not included. The sample has around 7,700 clones, about three quarters seen once. Germline assignment: CDR1 GTSNPN and CDR2 SVGIG (reference sequence). Trimming took 7 bases from V and 5 from J; bases not matched to a gene: 9. The length of the CDR3 is 14 residues. This TCR derives from a human donor with HPV-associated anogenital cancer. The sample was collected from a patient who underwent chemoradiotherapy. The gene calls are TRBV30 and TRBJ2-3, with 10 bases fitting TRBD2. The CDR3 nucleotides read TGTGCCTCCGAAGCGGGGGGGCAAGGAGATACGCAGTATTTT. Translated: CASEAGGQGDTQYF.